This T cell receptor beta chain is from a study of T cells in Graves' hyperthyroidism and ophthalmopathy. Amplified regions were TCR beta CDR3 sequences from RNA transcripts. A set of HTBI primers served as the primers for a first-round RT-PCR of the TCR CDR3. TCRdb independently ran MiXCR on the multiplex PCR reads; one entry per CDR3 protein. This sample has 150,000 to 200,000 distinct CDR3 sequences, with about a sixth found just once. General study findings and limits: Most thyroid clonotypes expanded above 0.001 appeared in blood too. Researchers report that a 13 V-J model separated ophthalmopathy from stable hyperthyroidism.

This clonotype was observed at least ten times. The antigen is unknown. Trimming pared 3 bases from V and 3 bases from J, leaving 8 bases between. CDR1 is SGHAT, CDR2 FQNNGV, per germline. This CDR3 contains 13 residues. The source of this sequence is a woman aged 50 to 60 with Graves' hyperthyroidism. The chain combines TRBV11-2 with TRBJ1-2; perhaps TRBD1 as D (5 bases). Sequenced input: blood. CDR3 in DNA: TGTGCCAGCAGCTTGGGACTGGACTATGGCTACACCTTC. Translated: CASSLGLDYGYTF.